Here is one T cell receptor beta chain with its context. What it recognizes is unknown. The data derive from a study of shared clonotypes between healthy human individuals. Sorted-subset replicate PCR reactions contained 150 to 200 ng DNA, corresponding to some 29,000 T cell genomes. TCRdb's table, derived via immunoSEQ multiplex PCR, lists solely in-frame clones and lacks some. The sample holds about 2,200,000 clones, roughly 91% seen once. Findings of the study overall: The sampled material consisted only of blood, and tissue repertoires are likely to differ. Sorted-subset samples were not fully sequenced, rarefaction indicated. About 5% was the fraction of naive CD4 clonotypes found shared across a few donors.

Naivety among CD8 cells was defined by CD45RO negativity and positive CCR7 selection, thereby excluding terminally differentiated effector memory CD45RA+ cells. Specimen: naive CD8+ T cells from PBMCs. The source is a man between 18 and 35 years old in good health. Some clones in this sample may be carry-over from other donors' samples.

The CDR3 sequence is CASSENPPGYEQYF. CDR3 coding DNA: TGTGCCAGCAGTGAAAACCCCCCGGGCTACGAGCAGTACTTC. The chain employs TRBV25-1 and TRBJ2-7; D remains unclear. Trimming stripped 2 bases from V and 3 bases from J, with 11 bases between. The CDR3 contains 14 residues. Per the germline V gene, CDR1 is MGHDK and CDR2 is SYGVNS.